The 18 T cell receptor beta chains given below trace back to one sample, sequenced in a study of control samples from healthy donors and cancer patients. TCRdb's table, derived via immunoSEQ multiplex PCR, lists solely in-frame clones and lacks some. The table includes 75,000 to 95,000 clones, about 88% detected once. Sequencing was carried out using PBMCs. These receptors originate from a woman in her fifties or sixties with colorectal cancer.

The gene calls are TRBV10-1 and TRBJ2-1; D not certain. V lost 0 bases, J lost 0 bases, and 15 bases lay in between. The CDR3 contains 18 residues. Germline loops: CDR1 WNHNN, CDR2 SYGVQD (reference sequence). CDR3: CASSESKQPYVSYNEQFF. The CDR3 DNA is TGCGCCAGCAGTGAGTCGAAACAGCCTTACGTCTCCTACAATGAGCAGTTCTTC.

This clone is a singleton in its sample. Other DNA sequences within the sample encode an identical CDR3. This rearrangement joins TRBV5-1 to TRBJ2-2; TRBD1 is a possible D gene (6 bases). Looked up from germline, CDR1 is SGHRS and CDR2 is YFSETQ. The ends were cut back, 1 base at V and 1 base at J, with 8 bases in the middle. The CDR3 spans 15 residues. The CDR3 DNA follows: TGCGCCAGCAGCTTGCTGACAGGGAACACCGGGGAGCTGTTTTTT. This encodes CASSLLTGNTGELFF.

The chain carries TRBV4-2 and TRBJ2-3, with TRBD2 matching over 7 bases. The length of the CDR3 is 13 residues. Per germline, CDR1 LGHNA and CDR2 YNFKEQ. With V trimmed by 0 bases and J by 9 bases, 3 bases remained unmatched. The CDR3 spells CASSQDGGGTQYF. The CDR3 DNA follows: TGTGCCAGCAGCCAAGATGGGGGGGGGACGCAGTATTTT.

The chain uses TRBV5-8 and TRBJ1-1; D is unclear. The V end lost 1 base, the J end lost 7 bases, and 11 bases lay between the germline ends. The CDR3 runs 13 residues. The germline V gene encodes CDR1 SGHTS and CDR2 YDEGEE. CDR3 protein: CASSLLGVGEAFF. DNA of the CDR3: TGTGCCAGCAGCTTGCTGGGAGTAGGTGAAGCTTTCTTT. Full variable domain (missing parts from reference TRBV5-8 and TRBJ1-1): EAGVTQSPTHLIKTRGQQATLRCSPISGHTSVYWYQQALGLGLQFLLWYDEGEERNRGNFPPRFSGRQFPNYSSELNVNALELEDSALYLCASSLLGVGEAFFGQGTRLTVV.

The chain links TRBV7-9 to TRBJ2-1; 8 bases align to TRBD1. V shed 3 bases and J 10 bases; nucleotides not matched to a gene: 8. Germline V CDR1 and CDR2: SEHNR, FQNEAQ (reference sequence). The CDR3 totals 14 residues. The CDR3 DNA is TGTGCCAGCAGCTTTCCGACAGGGGATAGCGAGCAGTTCTTC. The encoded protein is CASSFPTGDSEQFF.

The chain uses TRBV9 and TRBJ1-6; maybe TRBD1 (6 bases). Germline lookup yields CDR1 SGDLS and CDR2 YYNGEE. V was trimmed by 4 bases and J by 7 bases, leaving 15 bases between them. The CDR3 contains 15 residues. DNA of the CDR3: TGTGCCAGCAGCTCCTTGACAGGTCTAAATTCACCCCTCCACTTT. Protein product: CASSSLTGLNSPLHF.

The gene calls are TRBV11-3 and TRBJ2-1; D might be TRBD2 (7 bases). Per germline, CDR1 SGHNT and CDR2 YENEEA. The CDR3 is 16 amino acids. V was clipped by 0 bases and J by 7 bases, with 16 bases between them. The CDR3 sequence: CASSLEGGAFSNEQFF. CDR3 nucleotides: TGTGCCAGCAGCTTAGAGGGGGGGGCCTTTTCGAATGAGCAGTTCTTC.

CDR3 sequence reads: CSVTGFLDTGELFF. The CDR3 region has the DNA TGCAGCGTTACAGGGTTTTTAGACACCGGGGAGCTGTTTTTT. The rearrangement links TRBV29-1 to TRBJ2-2; maybe TRBD1 (6 bases). In germline, CDR1 is SQVTM, CDR2 ANQGSEA. The CDR3 length is 14 residues. V lost 5 bases and J 3 bases, leaving 13 bases between the germline ends.

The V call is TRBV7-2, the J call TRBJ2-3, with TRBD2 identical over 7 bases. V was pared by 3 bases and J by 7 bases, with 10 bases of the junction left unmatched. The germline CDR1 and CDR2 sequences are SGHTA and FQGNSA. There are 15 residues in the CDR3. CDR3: CASSFPLAAANTQYF. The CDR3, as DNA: TGTGCCAGCAGCTTTCCGCTAGCGGCCGCTAATACGCAGTATTTT.

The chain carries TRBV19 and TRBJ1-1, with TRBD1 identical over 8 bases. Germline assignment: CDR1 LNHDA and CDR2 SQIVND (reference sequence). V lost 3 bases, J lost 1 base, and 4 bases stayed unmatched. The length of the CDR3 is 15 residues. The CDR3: CASSIRQGTNTEAFF. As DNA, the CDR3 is TGTGCCAGTAGTATCCGACAGGGGACGAACACTGAAGCTTTCTTT.

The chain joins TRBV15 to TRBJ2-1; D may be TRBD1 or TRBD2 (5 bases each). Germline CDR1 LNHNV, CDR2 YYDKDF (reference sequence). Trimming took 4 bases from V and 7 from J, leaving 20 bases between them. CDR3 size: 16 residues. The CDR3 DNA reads TGTGCCACCAGCACCACGGGGCTAAGTCCCAGAAATGAGCAGTTCTTC. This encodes CATSTTGLSPRNEQFF.

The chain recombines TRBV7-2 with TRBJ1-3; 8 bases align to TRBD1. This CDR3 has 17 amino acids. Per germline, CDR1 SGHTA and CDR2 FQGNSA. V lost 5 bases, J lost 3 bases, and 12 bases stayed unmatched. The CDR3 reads CASSPGTGFSRGNTIYF. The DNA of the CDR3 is TGTGCCAGCAGCCCCGGGACAGGCTTTTCTCGTGGAAACACCATATATTTT.

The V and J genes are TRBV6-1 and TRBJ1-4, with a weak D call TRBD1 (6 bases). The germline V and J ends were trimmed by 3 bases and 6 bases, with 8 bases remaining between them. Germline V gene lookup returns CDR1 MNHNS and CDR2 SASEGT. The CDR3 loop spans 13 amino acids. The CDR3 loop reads CASSEDSHEKLFF. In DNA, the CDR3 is TGTGCCAGCAGTGAGGACAGTCATGAAAAACTGTTTTTT.

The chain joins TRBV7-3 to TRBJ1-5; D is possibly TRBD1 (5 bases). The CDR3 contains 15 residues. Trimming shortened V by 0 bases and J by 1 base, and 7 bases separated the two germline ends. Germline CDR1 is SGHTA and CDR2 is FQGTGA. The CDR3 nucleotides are TGTGCCAGCAGCTTAACGGGGGACAGCAATCAGCCCCAGCATTTT. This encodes CASSLTGDSNQPQHF.

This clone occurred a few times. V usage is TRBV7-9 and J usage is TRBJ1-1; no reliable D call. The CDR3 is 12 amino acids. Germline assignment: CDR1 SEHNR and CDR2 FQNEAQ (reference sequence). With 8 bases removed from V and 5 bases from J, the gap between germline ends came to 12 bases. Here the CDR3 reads CASQAETTEAFF. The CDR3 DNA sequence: TGTGCCAGCCAGGCCGAAACTACTGAAGCTTTCTTT.

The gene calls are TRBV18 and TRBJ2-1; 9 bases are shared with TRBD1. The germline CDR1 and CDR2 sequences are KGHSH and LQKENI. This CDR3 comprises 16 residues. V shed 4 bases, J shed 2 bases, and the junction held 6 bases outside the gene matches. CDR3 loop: CASSRGGQGPYNEQFF. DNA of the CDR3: TGTGCCAGCTCACGGGGGGGACAGGGCCCCTACAATGAGCAGTTCTTC.

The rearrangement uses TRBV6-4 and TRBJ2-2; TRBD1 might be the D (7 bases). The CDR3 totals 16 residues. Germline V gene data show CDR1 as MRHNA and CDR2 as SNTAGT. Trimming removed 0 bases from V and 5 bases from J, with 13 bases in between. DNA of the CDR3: TGTGCCAGCAGTGACTCCCAGGGGGGTTCGACCGGGGAGCTGTTTTTT. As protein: CASSDSQGGSTGELFF.

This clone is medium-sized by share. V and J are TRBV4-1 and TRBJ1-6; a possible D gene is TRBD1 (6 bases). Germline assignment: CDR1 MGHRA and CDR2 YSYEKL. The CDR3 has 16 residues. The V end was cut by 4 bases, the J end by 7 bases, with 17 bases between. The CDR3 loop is CASSLNPGQRNSPLHF. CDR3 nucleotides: TGCGCCAGCAGCCTTAATCCTGGACAGAGGAATTCACCCCTCCACTTT.